This T cell receptor beta chain was retrieved from a study of T cell responses to AZD1222 COVID-19 vaccine. The CDR3 length is 16 residues. Germline loops: CDR1 SGHRS, CDR2 YFSETQ. The ends were cut back, 0 bases at V and 5 bases at J, with 18 bases in the middle. Regarding this clone: Its antigen is still unknown.

Study-wide points: Reports say nearly half of spike-specific TCRs go after unmutated variant regions. Spike-specific TCR breadth and depth were elevated following two AZD1222 doses. Sampled repertoires all dated from after the peak T cell response. Clonal diversity may have been underestimated, and the donors were mostly white British, with more females than males.

Sequencing used immunoSEQ multiplex PCR; TCRdb keeps in-frame clones, though not all of them. The table records roughly 190,000 clones, just over 90% of them present only once. This TCR derives from an adult who received the MenACWY meningococcal vaccine as a control. The V call is TRBV5-1, the J call TRBJ2-7; D could derive from TRBD1 or TRBD2 (5 bases each). Sequenced material: peripheral blood, taken 28 days after the second dose of the MenACWY control vaccine. The CDR3 DNA sequence: TGCGCCAGCAGCTTGGTCGGGACGGACACCCACGACGAGCAGTACTTC. Translation: CASSLVGTDTHDEQYF.